The 30 T cell receptor beta chains presented below share a single source sample, sequenced in a study of blood T cell repertoires in COVID-19. Some clones are missing from TCRdb's copy, which holds only in-frame ones; the method was immunoSEQ multiplex PCR. The sample lists a few hundred thousand clones, 83% seen once, with about 4.3% in the top ten. Sequenced material: peripheral blood. All receptors come from a man between 60 and 75 years old who had recovered from COVID-19.

This clone was counted a few times. This chain links TRBV7-9 with TRBJ2-1; 11 bases fit TRBD1. Germline V gene data show CDR1 as SEHNR and CDR2 as FQNEAQ (reference sequence). V shed 4 bases, J shed 5 bases, and the junction held 10 bases outside the gene matches. This CDR3 spans 17 amino acids. The CDR3 is CASSYTGQGARDNEQFF. The CDR3 DNA follows: TGTGCCAGCAGCTACACTGGACAGGGGGCACGGGACAATGAGCAGTTCTTC.

V and J are TRBV19 and TRBJ2-7; 9 bases agree with TRBD2. Germline values: CDR1 LNHDA, CDR2 SQIVND (reference sequence). The CDR3 consists of 15 residues. V was pared by 5 bases and J by 5 bases, with 10 bases of the junction left unmatched. The DNA for the CDR3 is TGTGCCAGTAGTCGAGCGGGAGGAGTCATACACGAGCAGTACTTC. Encoded protein: CASSRAGGVIHEQYF.

The V gene is TRBV5-1, the J gene TRBJ1-6; D is possibly TRBD1 (6 bases). The germline V gene has CDR1 SGHRS and CDR2 YFSETQ. This CDR3 region has 14 residues. Trimming stripped 2 bases from V and 10 bases from J, with 13 bases between. DNA of the CDR3: TGCGCCAGCAGCTTTTCAGGGGAGGGCTCACCCCTCCACTTT. Its protein product is CASSFSGEGSPLHF. Full variable domain (missing parts from reference TRBV5-1 and TRBJ1-6): KAGVTQTPRYLIKTRGQQVTLSCSPISGHRSVSWYQQTPGQGLQFLFEYFSETQRNKGNFPGRFSGRQFSNSRSEMNVSTLELGDSALYLCASSFSGEGSPLHFGNGTRLTVT.

The gene calls are TRBV19 and TRBJ2-5, with 7 bases aligning to TRBD1. Germline CDR1 reads LNHDA; CDR2 reads SQIVND (reference sequence). This CDR3 spans 14 amino acids. Unmatched junction bases numbered 8, after V lost 4 bases and J lost 6 bases. Here the CDR3 DNA reads TGTGCCAGTAGTAGAGAAAGGGGGCAGCAGACCCAGTACTTC. As protein: CASSRERGQQTQYF. The whole variable domain, remainder taken from reference TRBV19 and TRBJ2-5, is DGGITQSPKYLFRKEGQNVTLSCEQNLNHDAMYWYRQDPGQGLRLIYYSQIVNDFQKGDIAEGYSVSREKKESFPLTVTSAQKNPTAFYLCASSRERGQQTQYFGPGTRLLVL.

V gene TRBV3-1 (or the pseudogene TRBV3-2) combines with J gene TRBJ1-4; 10 bases are a match to TRBD1. Trimming cost V 4 bases and J 0 bases; bases outside gene matches: 5. CDR3 length: 17 residues. Per the germline V gene, CDR1 is LGHDT and CDR2 is YNNKEL (reference sequence). Here the CDR3 reads CASSPTGQGATNEKLFF. CDR3 bases: TGTGCCAGCAGCCCCACCGGACAGGGGGCAACTAATGAAAAACTGTTTTTT.

V gene TRBV5-1 combines with J gene TRBJ2-5, with TRBD1 matching over 7 bases. CDR3 size: 15 residues. V trimming: 4 bases; J trimming: 4 bases; junction bases outside the gene matches: 10. CDR1 and CDR2 from the germline V gene are SGHRS and YFSETQ. CDR3 protein: CASSRGTVERETQYF. CDR3 sequence (DNA): TGCGCCAGCAGCCGAGGGACAGTTGAGAGAGAGACCCAGTACTTC.

This chain links TRBV7-9 with TRBJ2-3, with 12 bases that match TRBD1. The CDR3 length is 15 residues. CDR1 and CDR2 from the germline V gene are SEHNR and FQNEAQ (reference sequence). V lost 5 bases and J lost 4; bases outside the gene matches: 4. CDR3 protein: CASSTGTGGADTQYF. CDR3 DNA sequence: TGTGCCAGCAGCACCGGGACAGGGGGCGCAGATACGCAGTATTTT.

This chain connects TRBV10-3 to TRBJ1-2; D is ambiguous. This CDR3 has 13 amino acids. The germline CDR1 and CDR2 sequences are ENHRY and SYGVKD. V was pared by 4 bases and J by 0 bases, with 6 bases between. CDR3 protein: CAISVDTNYGYTF. DNA for the CDR3: TGTGCCATCAGTGTAGACACTAACTATGGCTACACCTTC.

This sequence joins TRBV3-1 (or the pseudogene TRBV3-2) and TRBJ2-3, with 10 bases lining up with TRBD2. V trimming: 2 bases; J trimming: 6 bases; junction bases outside the gene matches: 8. The CDR3 loop spans 16 amino acids. Germline V CDR1 and CDR2: LGHDT, YNNKEL (reference sequence). The CDR3 loop is CASSQRLAGVGDTQYF. CDR3 coding DNA: TGTGCCAGCAGCCAAAGGCTAGCGGGAGTCGGTGATACGCAGTATTTT.

The chain has TRBV24-1 and TRBJ2-1; 16 nucleotides line up with TRBD2. The germline V gene encodes CDR1 KGHDR and CDR2 SFDVKD. J lost 1 base, V lost 0 bases, and 8 bases had no gene match. This CDR3 has 21 residues. CDR3 DNA: TGTGCCACCAGTGATTTGCGGGGACTAGCGGGAGGGCCAGGTTCCTACAATGAGCAGTTCTTC. As protein: CATSDLRGLAGGPGSYNEQFF.

The V gene is TRBV6-4, the J gene TRBJ1-2; 7 bases agree with TRBD1. V gave up 6 bases and J gave up 2 bases; unmatched junction bases: 6. This CDR3 spans 14 amino acids. The germline V gene encodes CDR1 MRHNA and CDR2 SNTAGT. The CDR3 DNA is TGTGCCAGCAGCTCGACGGGACAGAACTATGGCTACACCTTC. Protein: CASSSTGQNYGYTF.

Written as DNA, the CDR3 is TGTGCCAGCTCACCACTTTCGACTAGCGGGTACTACAATGAGCAGTTCTTC. Translation gives CASSPLSTSGYYNEQFF. The chain recombines TRBV18 with TRBJ2-1, with 10 bases identical to TRBD2. Germline assignment: CDR1 KGHSH and CDR2 LQKENI. There are 17 residues in the CDR3. V was pared by 1 base and J by 3 bases, with 6 bases of the junction left unmatched.

This clone was seen a single time. The chain has TRBV19 and TRBJ1-5; 7 bases agree with TRBD1. The V gene's germline CDR1 is LNHDA and CDR2 SQIVND (reference sequence). The CDR3 loop spans 17 amino acids. J was trimmed by 8 bases and V by 7 bases; bases with no gene match: 20. CDR3 bases: TGTGCCAGTACCAACCCCCCACCAGGGGGTTTCTTTGAGCCCCAGCATTTT. Amino acid sequence: CASTNPPPGGFFEPQHF. Full variable domain (rest looked up from reference TRBV19 and TRBJ1-5): DGGITQSPKYLFRKEGQNVTLSCEQNLNHDAMYWYRQDPGQGLRLIYYSQIVNDFQKGDIAEGYSVSREKKESFPLTVTSAQKNPTAFYLCASTNPPPGGFFEPQHFGDGTRLSIL.

V usage is TRBV7-9 and J usage is TRBJ2-7, with 11 nucleotides matching TRBD2. CDR1 and CDR2 from the germline V gene are SEHNR and FQNEAQ (reference sequence). The length of the CDR3 is 16 residues. The junction had 10 bases not matched to a gene; V was cut back by 5 bases and J by 4 bases. CDR3 protein: CASSPRLAGNIYEQYF. CDR3 DNA: TGTGCCAGCAGCCCGAGACTAGCGGGAAACATTTACGAGCAGTACTTC.

The chain joins TRBV19 to TRBJ1-1; 9 bases agree with TRBD1. CDR3 length equals 15 residues. CDR1 and CDR2 from the germline V gene are LNHDA and SQIVND (reference sequence). V lost 6 bases and J lost 1; bases outside the gene matches: 6. Here the CDR3 DNA reads TGTGCCAGTAGAACAGGGGGCCCGAGGAACACTGAAGCTTTCTTT. Translating it yields CASRTGGPRNTEAFF.

V gene TRBV15 combines with J gene TRBJ2-3, with 7 bases lining up with TRBD2. V gave up 0 bases and J gave up 13 bases; unmatched junction bases: 10. Germline V gene sequence: CDR1 LNHNV, CDR2 YYDKDF (reference sequence). This CDR3 spans 14 amino acids. The CDR3 protein is CATSRDHVGGTEYF. CDR3 bases: TGTGCCACCAGCAGAGATCACGTGGGAGGGACTGAGTATTTT.

This clone has only a few counts. The chain links TRBV14 to TRBJ1-1; 10 positions match TRBD1. Germline V gives CDR1 SGHDN, CDR2 FVKESK. The ends lost 3 bases at V and 4 bases at J; junction bases unmatched: 23. This CDR3 is 21 amino acids long. The CDR3: CASSQDGDRGRIDRRGTEAFF. In nucleotides, the CDR3 is TGTGCCAGCAGCCAGGACGGAGACAGGGGGCGCATTGATAGGCGGGGCACTGAAGCTTTCTTT.

This chain joins TRBV19 and TRBJ2-7, with no clear D. Trimming took 3 bases from V and 5 from J, leaving 11 bases between them. This CDR3 contains 13 residues. Germline CDR1 LNHDA, CDR2 SQIVND (reference sequence). This CDR3 reads CASSMSYVDEQYF. The CDR3 DNA reads as TGTGCCAGTAGTATGAGTTACGTCGACGAGCAGTACTTC.

The V gene is TRBV25-1, the J gene TRBJ2-3; 13 positions agree with TRBD2. Looked up from germline, CDR1 is MGHDK and CDR2 is SYGVNS. V lost 4 bases and J lost 0; bases outside the gene matches: 7. The CDR3 runs 18 residues. As DNA, the CDR3 is TGTGCCAGCAGTGGACCTACTAGCGGGAGGGATAGCACAGATACGCAGTATTTT. Its protein product is CASSGPTSGRDSTDTQYF.

The chain uses TRBV7-2 and TRBJ2-7; weak D call: TRBD2 (5 bases). V was trimmed by 1 base and J by 3 bases, leaving 10 bases between them. Germline-derived CDR1 and CDR2 are SGHTA and FQGNSA. This CDR3 contains 14 residues. The CDR3 region has the DNA TGTGCCAGCAGCTTAGTCGGTCGGGACTACGAGCAGTACTTC. It yields the protein CASSLVGRDYEQYF.

Only one count was recorded for this clone. CDR3 in DNA: TGTGCCAGCAGCCACGGGACAGGGAGGGGCGAGCAGTACTTC. This sequence encodes CASSHGTGRGEQYF. This rearrangement joins TRBV7-2 to TRBJ2-7; 9 bases align to TRBD1. V lost 5 bases and J lost 6; bases outside the gene matches: 8. This CDR3 is built from 14 residues. Germline values: CDR1 SGHTA, CDR2 FQGNSA.

This clone has only one observation. V gene TRBV6-2 or TRBV6-3 combines with J gene TRBJ1-1; TRBD1 is a possible D gene (5 bases). Trimming left V 5 bases short and J 3 bases short, with 16 bases between. The germline CDR1 and CDR2 sequences are MNHEY and SVGEGT. This CDR3 spans 15 amino acids. The CDR3 here is CASSGNRPRDTEAFF. The DNA of the CDR3 is TGTGCCAGCAGTGGTAACAGGCCTCGGGACACTGAAGCTTTCTTT.

This clone was seen only once. The chain recombines TRBV2 with TRBJ1-2; D uncertain. This CDR3 spans 13 amino acids. Trimming pared 7 bases from V and 0 bases from J, leaving 9 bases between. The germline V gene has CDR1 SNHLY and CDR2 FYNNEI. CDR3 sequence (DNA): TGTGCCAGCACTCCGATAGCTAACTATGGCTACACCTTC. Amino acid sequence: CASTPIANYGYTF.

The CDR3, as DNA: TGTGCCAGCAGTGAGACGAGGGTTTGGGGACAGGGTCTTTCAGGCTACACCTTC. Translation gives CASSETRVWGQGLSGYTF. The J gene is TRBJ1-2, the V gene TRBV6-1, with 9 nucleotides matching TRBD1. There are 18 residues in the CDR3. Unmatched junction bases numbered 19, after V lost 3 bases and J lost 8 bases. CDR1 MNHNS and CDR2 SASEGT come from the germline V gene.

V and J are TRBV6-2 or TRBV6-3 and TRBJ2-3; 9 bases are shared with TRBD2. V shed 5 bases, J shed 4 bases, and the junction held 4 bases outside the gene matches. CDR3 size: 14 residues. Germline loops: CDR1 MNHEY, CDR2 SVGEGT. For the CDR3, the DNA is TGTGCCAGCAGTAGTAGCGGGGGTGCAGATACGCAGTATTTT. Encoded protein: CASSSSGGADTQYF.

V gene TRBV5-8 combines with J gene TRBJ2-3; D is unclear. CDR3 length equals 14 residues. Germline CDR1 and CDR2: SGHTS and YDEGEE. V shed 5 bases and J shed 2 bases, with 12 bases lying between them. CDR3 nucleotide sequence: TGTGCCAGCAGGCGCCCGGGTTCCACAGATACGCAGTATTTT. Translation: CASRRPGSTDTQYF.

The V gene is TRBV7-9, the J gene TRBJ1-5; 7 bases are shared with TRBD1. The ends lost 1 base at V and 3 bases at J; junction bases unmatched: 6. Germline CDR1 and CDR2: SEHNR and FQNEAQ (reference sequence). CDR3 size: 16 residues. CDR3 protein: CASSLVGRGDNQPQHF. DNA of the CDR3: TGTGCCAGCAGCTTAGTGGGCAGGGGGGACAATCAGCCCCAGCATTTT.

The chain combines TRBV6-1 with TRBJ2-4; a weak D match, TRBD2 (5 bases). Germline V gene sequence: CDR1 MNHNS, CDR2 SASEGT. Between the trimmed V and J ends, which lost 1 base and 7 bases, there was a span of 8 bases. The CDR3 loop spans 13 amino acids. Here the CDR3 reads CASSEGGPNIQYF. The CDR3 DNA follows: TGTGCCAGCAGTGAAGGCGGGCCCAACATTCAGTACTTC.

V usage is TRBV29-1 and J usage is TRBJ2-1; 14 bases align to TRBD2. CDR3 length: 15 residues. Germline trimming cut 6 bases from V and 2 bases from J; bases unmatched to any gene: 3. The germline V gene encodes CDR1 SQVTM and CDR2 ANQGSEA. The CDR3 nucleotides are TGCAGCGTATGGACTAGCGGGAGGACCTACAATGAGCAGTTCTTC. It specifies CSVWTSGRTYNEQFF.

V usage is TRBV12-2 and J usage is TRBJ2-1; TRBD2, the table's D call, was not compared with the DNA. TRBV12-2 is shown as a pseudogene. The CDR3 loop spans 19 amino acids. The CDR3 DNA is TGTGCAAGTCGCTTAACCGGACCGGATCGACTAGCGGGAGTATATGAGCAGTTCTTC. It is translated as CASRLTGPDRLAGVYEQFF.